This passage covers 30 T cell receptor beta chains from one sample sequenced in a study of cytomegalovirus exposure and HLA in healthy donors. The method was immunoSEQ multiplex PCR; TCRdb's version includes in-frame clones alone and lacks a portion of them. The sample records about 130,000 clones, 94% being singletons. The sample consisted of PBMCs. These receptor sequences come from a woman under 30 in good health and CMV-seronegative.

The CDR3 bases are TGTGCCAGCTCCGGGACAGGACCGAATCAGCCCCAGCATTTT. Translation: CASSGTGPNQPQHF. The chain couples TRBV7-2 to TRBJ1-5; TRBD1 matches 8 bases. J gave up 4 bases and V 8 bases, and 7 bases lay outside the gene matches. Germline V gene sequence: CDR1 SGHTA, CDR2 FQGNSA. The CDR3 runs to 14 residues.

The chain joins TRBV5-5 to TRBJ2-7; 9 nucleotides align to TRBD1. Germline loops: CDR1 SGHKS, CDR2 YYEKEE (reference sequence). Unmatched junction bases numbered 2, after V lost 2 bases and J lost 2 bases. The length of the CDR3 is 14 residues. CDR3 protein: CASSFGTGPYEQYF. The CDR3 DNA sequence: TGTGCCAGCAGCTTTGGGACAGGGCCCTACGAGCAGTACTTC.

The gene calls are TRBV28 and TRBJ2-7; 10 bases match TRBD1. CDR1 and CDR2 (germline): MDHEN, SYDVKM. The CDR3 contains 15 residues. V gave up 8 bases and J gave up 0 bases; unmatched junction bases: 7. CDR3 protein: CASGTGALSSYEQYF. In DNA, the CDR3 is TGTGCCAGCGGGACAGGGGCACTGAGCTCCTACGAGCAGTACTTC.

This clone was counted only a few times. This chain uses TRBV30 with TRBJ2-5; D may be TRBD1 (5 bases). The V end lost 0 bases, the J end lost 5 bases, and 16 bases lay between the germline ends. The CDR3 spans 15 residues. Germline assignment: CDR1 GTSNPN and CDR2 SVGIG (reference sequence). CDR3 sequence reads: CAWSVIRGPGETQYF. In nucleotides, the CDR3 is TGTGCCTGGAGTGTAATCCGAGGTCCAGGGGAGACCCAGTACTTC.

The chain combines TRBV9 with TRBJ1-1; 7 nucleotides match TRBD1. Germline assignment: CDR1 SGDLS and CDR2 YYNGEE. This CDR3 contains 15 residues. V lost 3 bases to trimming and J lost 1 base; unmatched junction nucleotides: 6. The CDR3 coding sequence is TGTGCCAGCAGCGCGAGGGGGACAGCGAACACTGAAGCTTTCTTT. Translation gives CASSARGTANTEAFF.

The table lists this clone with a count of one. This rearrangement joins TRBV7-2 to TRBJ2-7; 8 bases are a match to TRBD1. The CDR3 extends over 15 amino acids. From germline, CDR1 is SGHTA and CDR2 FQGNSA. The junction had 8 bases not matched to a gene; V was cut back by 4 bases and J by 3 bases. DNA of the CDR3: TGTGCCAGCAGCTCATCAGGGGGCGATATCTACGAGCAGTACTTC. It specifies CASSSSGGDIYEQYF.

J is TRBJ2-2 and V is TRBV5-6; 10 bases fit TRBD1. Losses at the gene ends were 5 bases for V and 6 bases for J; bases not matched to a gene: 7. The CDR3 consists of 15 residues. Germline assignment: CDR1 SGHDT and CDR2 YYEEEE. The CDR3 loop reads CASSVAGTGAGELFF. CDR3 coding DNA: TGTGCCAGCAGTGTGGCCGGGACAGGGGCCGGGGAGCTGTTTTTT.

The V call is TRBV7-9, the J call TRBJ1-5; D may be TRBD1 (5 bases). Germline V gives CDR1 SEHNR, CDR2 FQNEAQ (reference sequence). This CDR3 region has 16 residues. V gave up 2 bases and J gave up 4 bases, with 15 bases separating them. CDR3 bases: TGTGCCAGCAGCTTAAGCTTAGGACAAAAAAATCAGCCCCAGCATTTT. Protein sequence: CASSLSLGQKNQPQHF.

This sequence joins TRBV7-8 and TRBJ1-5; 7 nucleotides match TRBD1. Germline values: CDR1 SGHVS, CDR2 FQNEAQ. J was trimmed by 1 base and V by 4 bases; bases with no gene match: 7. CDR3 length: 16 amino acids. Written as DNA, the CDR3 is TGTGCCAGCAGCTCGATGACAGGGTTCAGCAATCAGCCCCAGCATTTT. It is translated as CASSSMTGFSNQPQHF.

The chain's CDR3 is CASSPWTGENTIYF. The DNA of the CDR3 is TGTGCCAGCAGCCCTTGGACAGGGGAAAACACCATATATTTT. The chain has TRBV7-9 and TRBJ1-3, with 9 bases lining up with TRBD1. This CDR3 is 14 amino acids long. The germline V gene encodes CDR1 SEHNR and CDR2 FQNEAQ (reference sequence). V shed 5 bases and J 6 bases; nucleotides not matched to a gene: 5.

This chain links TRBV5-1 with TRBJ2-6, with D perhaps TRBD1 (6 bases). V lost 4 bases and J 0 bases, leaving 17 bases between the germline ends. Germline CDR1 is SGHRS and CDR2 is YFSETQ. This CDR3 spans 18 amino acids. For the CDR3, the DNA is TGCGCCAGCAGCCCAGTTCCCCCAGGGGTCTCTGGGGCCAACGTCCTGACTTTC. Translation gives CASSPVPPGVSGANVLTF.

V gene TRBV6-6 combines with J gene TRBJ2-3, with 9 bases matching TRBD1. Germline CDR1 MNHNY, CDR2 SVGAGI (reference sequence). With 7 bases clipped from V and 3 bases from J, the junction kept 8 bases outside the gene matches. The CDR3 extends over 15 amino acids. The CDR3 nucleotides read TGTGCCAGCAAACCCTTGGGACAGGGAACAGATACGCAGTATTTT. Its protein product is CASKPLGQGTDTQYF.

CDR3 in amino acids: CASSLTGMEQYF. The CDR3 DNA follows: TGTGCCAGCAGTCTGACAGGAATGGAGCAGTACTTC. This chain joins TRBV27 and TRBJ2-7; TRBD1 is a possible D gene (6 bases). Trimming removed 5 bases at V and 7 bases at J, with 12 bases between. Looked up from germline, CDR1 is MNHEY and CDR2 is SMNVEV (reference sequence). This CDR3 spans 12 amino acids.

The V gene is TRBV30, the J gene TRBJ2-1; TRBD2 aligns across 14 bases. The CDR3 runs to 14 residues. Looked up from germline, CDR1 is GTSNPN and CDR2 is SVGIG (reference sequence). The V and J ends lost 1 base and 14 bases, in that order; junction bases with no gene match: 7. The CDR3 here is CAWSAGTSGSLEFF. The CDR3 DNA is TGTGCCTGGAGTGCTGGGACTAGCGGGAGTCTAGAGTTCTTC.

This clone occurred a few times. V is TRBV5-1 and J is TRBJ2-1; 7 nucleotides align to TRBD1. Germline CDR1 SGHRS, CDR2 YFSETQ. The CDR3 runs to 12 residues. Losses at the gene ends were 5 bases for V and 13 bases for J; bases not matched to a gene: 9. DNA of the CDR3: TGCGCCAGCAGGTCGGTGTCAGGGGGTCAGTTCTTC. Translation gives CASRSVSGGQFF. Filled out from reference TRBV5-1 and TRBJ2-1, the complete variable domain reads KAGVTQTPRYLIKTRGQQVTLSCSPISGHRSVSWYQQTPGQGLQFLFEYFSETQRNKGNFPGRFSGRQFSNSRSEMNVSTLELGDSALYLCASRSVSGGQFFGPGTRLTVL.

This clone was seen a few times. This rearrangement joins TRBV11-2 to TRBJ2-7; tentative D call: TRBD2 (5 bases). Trimming pared 5 bases from V and 6 bases from J, leaving 14 bases between. The V gene's germline CDR1 is SGHAT and CDR2 FQNNGV. The CDR3 is made up of 13 amino acids. The CDR3 spells CASSARVEGEQYF. The CDR3, as DNA: TGTGCCAGCAGCGCCCGGGTCGAGGGCGAGCAGTACTTC.

The V gene is TRBV29-1, the J gene TRBJ2-7; a possible D gene is TRBD1 (6 bases). Germline-derived CDR1 and CDR2 are SQVTM and ANQGSEA. The CDR3 has 12 residues. V lost 6 bases to trimming and J lost 3 bases, with 12 bases between them. In nucleotides, the CDR3 is TGCAGCGTGCATCTACAGGGCTACGAGCAGTACTTC. Residues: CSVHLQGYEQYF.

The rearrangement uses TRBV7-9 and TRBJ1-5; D is unresolved. V was pared by 4 bases and J by 10 bases, with 11 bases between. The CDR3 is made up of 12 amino acids. Germline loops: CDR1 SEHNR, CDR2 FQNEAQ (reference sequence). CDR3 sequence (DNA): TGTGCCAGCAGCTGGGAGGCCTCTCCCCAGCATTTT. The encoded protein is CASSWEASPQHF.

This chain links TRBV5-1 with TRBJ2-1; 11 nucleotides align to TRBD1. Looked up from germline, CDR1 is SGHRS and CDR2 is YFSETQ. The ends lost 4 bases at V and 7 bases at J; junction bases unmatched: 10. The CDR3 loop spans 16 amino acids. CDR3 sequence (DNA): TGCGCCAGCAGCCCACCCCGGACAGGGGGCTCGAATGAGCAGTTCTTC. Its translation: CASSPPRTGGSNEQFF. Full variable domain (remainder filled in from reference TRBV5-1 and TRBJ2-1): KAGVTQTPRYLIKTRGQQVTLSCSPISGHRSVSWYQQTPGQGLQFLFEYFSETQRNKGNFPGRFSGRQFSNSRSEMNVSTLELGDSALYLCASSPPRTGGSNEQFFGPGTRLTVL.

This clone came up once. The chain uses TRBV6-4 and TRBJ2-1; 11 bases line up with TRBD2. Trimming removed 2 bases from V and 9 bases from J; junction bases left unmatched: 9. CDR1 MRHNA and CDR2 SNTAGT come from the germline V gene. The CDR3 extends over 16 amino acids. The CDR3, as DNA: TGTGCCAGCAGTGACCTAGGACTAGCGGGTCTTGGTGAGCAGTTCTTC. Translating gives CASSDLGLAGLGEQFF.

This clone was seen just once. The chain links TRBV9 to TRBJ2-1; D is undetermined. Trimming took 4 bases from V and 5 from J, leaving 10 bases between them. The length of the CDR3 is 13 residues. Germline CDR1 and CDR2: SGDLS and YYNGEE. CDR3 protein: CASSSRSDNEQFF. In nucleotides, the CDR3 is TGTGCCAGCAGCTCCCGGTCCGACAATGAGCAGTTCTTC.

The chain joins TRBV4-1 to TRBJ1-5; perhaps TRBD1 as D (5 bases). The CDR3 has 15 amino acids. CDR1 is MGHRA and CDR2 is YSYEKL in the germline V gene. Trimming took 4 bases from V and 6 from J, leaving 16 bases between them. Here the CDR3 DNA reads TGCGCCAGCAGCCCATGGGTAGGGGATGGTCAGCCCCAGCATTTT. This sequence encodes CASSPWVGDGQPQHF.

V gene TRBV27 combines with J gene TRBJ2-1, with D unresolved. The V gene lost 0 bases and the J gene lost 4 bases, with 13 bases spanning the gap. The CDR3 is 16 amino acids. Germline V gene data show CDR1 as MNHEY and CDR2 as SMNVEV (reference sequence). The CDR3 DNA reads TGTGCCAGCAGTTTATCGCAACAAGCGAAATACAATGAGCAGTTCTTC. The encoded protein is CASSLSQQAKYNEQFF.

V and J are TRBV6-6 and TRBJ2-2, with a possible D match to TRBD2 (6 bases). Trimming pared 5 bases from V and 6 bases from J, leaving 10 bases between. In germline, CDR1 is MNHNY, CDR2 SVGAGI (reference sequence). CDR3 length equals 13 residues. CDR3 sequence (DNA): TGTGCCAGCAGTCCTCGACTAGCCGGGGAGCTGTTTTTT. It specifies CASSPRLAGELFF.

The chain couples TRBV5-1 to TRBJ2-1; TRBD2 matches at 7 bases. Germline assignment: CDR1 SGHRS and CDR2 YFSETQ. The CDR3 is 15 residues long. J was trimmed by 4 bases and V by 1 base; bases with no gene match: 5. Written as DNA, the CDR3 is TGCGCCAGCAGCTTGCGCGGGGGAGTTTACAATGAGCAGTTCTTC. It specifies CASSLRGGVYNEQFF.

The chain recombines TRBV5-1 with TRBJ1-2; perhaps TRBD1 as D (6 bases). The germline gives CDR1 SGHRS, CDR2 YFSETQ. V lost 0 bases and J lost 4, with 10 bases in between. The CDR3 runs 14 residues. Here the CDR3 reads CASSLGGQGYGYTF. The CDR3 region has the DNA TGCGCCAGCAGCTTGGGGGGGCAGGGCTATGGCTACACCTTC.

V gene TRBV27 combines with J gene TRBJ1-2; a possible D gene is TRBD1 (5 bases). The CDR3 spans 16 residues. The germline V gene encodes CDR1 MNHEY and CDR2 SMNVEV (reference sequence). V shed 5 bases and J shed 2 bases, with 18 bases lying between them. CDR3 sequence: CASSPSPRVGNYGYTF. In DNA, the CDR3 is TGTGCCAGCAGTCCATCACCCAGGGTTGGGAACTATGGCTACACCTTC.

The rearrangement joins TRBV28 to TRBJ1-4; D might be TRBD1 (5 bases). The germline V gene encodes CDR1 MDHEN and CDR2 SYDVKM. This CDR3 is built from 13 residues. Trimming stripped 1 base from V and 7 bases from J, with 7 bases between. CDR3 residues: CASSLSGVEKLFF. Written as DNA, the CDR3 is TGTGCCAGCAGTTTATCGGGGGTTGAAAAACTGTTTTTT. The complete variable domain, with remaining parts taken from reference TRBV28 and TRBJ1-4, reads DVKVTQSSRYLVKRTGEKVFLECVQDMDHENMFWYRQDPGLGLRLIYFSYDVKMKEKGDIPEGYSVSREKKERFSLILESASTNQTSMYLCASSLSGVEKLFFGSGTQLSVL.

This CDR3 reads CASSEREHGELFF. CDR3 coding DNA: TGTGCCAGCAGTGAGCGGGAGCACGGGGAGCTGTTTTTT. This chain connects TRBV6-1 to TRBJ2-2, with 7 positions matching TRBD2. Unmatched junction bases numbered 2, after V lost 3 bases and J lost 7 bases. Germline V gene sequence: CDR1 MNHNS, CDR2 SASEGT. The CDR3 has 13 amino acids.

V is TRBV5-1 and J is TRBJ2-3, with TRBD1 matching 7 bases. Germline CDR1 reads SGHRS; CDR2 reads YFSETQ. Unmatched junction bases numbered 6, after V lost 2 bases and J lost 0 bases. The CDR3 extends over 16 amino acids. CDR3: CASSFQNRGSTDTQYF. The DNA of the CDR3 is TGCGCCAGCAGCTTCCAAAACAGGGGTAGCACAGATACGCAGTATTTT.